The rows below give T cell receptor beta chains drawn from one sample of a study of blood T cells in healthy people across ages. TCRdb re-called the 5' RACE reads through MiXCR, storing one row per CDR3 protein. Among almost 800,000 distinct CDR3 sequences listed, over 45% were seen once. The material sequenced was blood. The receptor set was obtained from a man aged 25 to 45 in good health. Both conserved end residues are part of each CDR3. Fields, in order: D gene, J gene, V gene, clone size, CDR3 DNA, CDR3 protein. D genes are given only for firm matches. Size is stated for part of the rows, as once, few or many counts, or as a class when the clone is expanded.

TRBD2 | TRBJ2-1 | TRBV5-1 | few | TGCGCCAGCAGCTTGGAGCTAGCGGGAGGTGCTGATGAGCAGTTCTTC | CASSLELAGGADEQFF
TRBD1 | TRBJ2-7 | TRBV7-2 | few | TGTGCCAGCAACCGGGACAGGGGCGACGAGCAGTACTTC | CASNRDRGDEQYF
NA | TRBJ2-1 | TRBV9 | NA | TGTGCCAGCAGCGAATCGGGGATCTCCTACAATGAGCAGTTCTTC | CASSESGISYNEQFF
NA | TRBJ2-7 | TRBV12-5 | NA | TGTGCTAGTGGTTTCGGAGAGAAGCAGTACTTC | CASGFGEKQYF
NA | TRBJ2-1 | TRBV6-2/TRBV6-3 | NA | TGTGCCAGCCGCCCCGGGGGGCACCCCTACAATGAGCAGTTCTTC | CASRPGGHPYNEQFF
NA | TRBJ2-1 | TRBV7-2 | NA | TGTGCCAGCACTTCAAGTAGCGGCCTCATGGATGAGCAGTTCTTC | CASTSSSGLMDEQFF
NA | TRBJ2-6 | TRBV11-2 | NA | TGTGCCAGCAGCTCACGAATGGCTGGGGCCAACGTCCTGACTTTC | CASSSRMAGANVLTF
TRBD1 | TRBJ2-6 | TRBV11-2 | NA | TGTGCCAGCAGCTTAGGGTCCAGGGGGAGCTCTGGGGCCAACGTCCTGACTTTC | CASSLGSRGSSGANVLTF
NA | TRBJ2-3 | TRBV5-1 | NA | TGCGCCAGCAGCTTGCCTCCCCCGGGGGGCCTAGCAGATACGCAGTATTTT | CASSLPPPGGLADTQYF
NA | TRBJ1-1 | TRBV7-2 | NA | TGTGCCAGCGGCAGAAGATCCGGGAGCCCTGAAGCTTTCTTT | CASGRRSGSPEAFF
TRBD1 | TRBJ1-4 | TRBV6-6 | many | TGTGCCAGCAGACCGGGACAGAATAATGAAAAACTGTTTTTT | CASRPGQNNEKLFF
NA | TRBJ1-2 | TRBV28 | few | TGTGCCAGCAGTCTGACAGTTTATGGCTACACCTTC | CASSLTVYGYTF